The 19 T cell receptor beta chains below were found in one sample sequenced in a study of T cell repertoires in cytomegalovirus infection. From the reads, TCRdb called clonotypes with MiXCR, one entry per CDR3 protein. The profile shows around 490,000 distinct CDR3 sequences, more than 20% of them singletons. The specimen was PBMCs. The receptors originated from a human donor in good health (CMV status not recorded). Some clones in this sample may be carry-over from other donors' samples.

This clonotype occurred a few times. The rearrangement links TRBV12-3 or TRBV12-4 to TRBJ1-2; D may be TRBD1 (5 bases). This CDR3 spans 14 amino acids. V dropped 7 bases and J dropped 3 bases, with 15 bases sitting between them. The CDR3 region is CASTPGQGHYGYTF. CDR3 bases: TGTGCCAGCACCCCCGGGCAGGGCCACTATGGCTACACCTTC.

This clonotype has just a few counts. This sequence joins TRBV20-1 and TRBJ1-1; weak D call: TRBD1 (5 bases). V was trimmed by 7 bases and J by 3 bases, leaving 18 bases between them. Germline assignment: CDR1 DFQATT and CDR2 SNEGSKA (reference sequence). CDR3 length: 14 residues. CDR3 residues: CSGNPRVGDTEAFF. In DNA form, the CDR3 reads TGCAGTGGAAACCCCAGGGTAGGGGACACTGAAGCTTTCTTT.

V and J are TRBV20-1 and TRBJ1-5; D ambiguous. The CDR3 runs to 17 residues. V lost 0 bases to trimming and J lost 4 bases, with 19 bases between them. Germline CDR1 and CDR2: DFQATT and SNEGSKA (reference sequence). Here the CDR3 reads CSARDPARGGGNQPQHF. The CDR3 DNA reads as TGCAGTGCTAGAGATCCTGCCCGTGGTGGAGGGAATCAGCCCCAGCATTTT.

DNA for the CDR3: TGTGCCAGCAGTGAAGACCGACGAAGTAATGAAAAACTGTTTTTT. This translates into CASSEDRRSNEKLFF. The chain uses TRBV2 and TRBJ1-4, with unresolved D. V was cut by 1 base and J by 4 bases, with 10 bases left in between. The length of the CDR3 is 15 residues. Germline assignment: CDR1 SNHLY and CDR2 FYNNEI. The variable domain in full, with the rest retrieved from reference TRBV2 and TRBJ1-4, is EPEVTQTPSHQVTQMGQEVILRCVPISNHLYFYWYRQILGQKVEFLVSFYNNEISEKSEIFDDQFSVERPDGSNFTLKIRSTKLEDSAMYFCASSEDRRSNEKLFFGSGTQLSVL.

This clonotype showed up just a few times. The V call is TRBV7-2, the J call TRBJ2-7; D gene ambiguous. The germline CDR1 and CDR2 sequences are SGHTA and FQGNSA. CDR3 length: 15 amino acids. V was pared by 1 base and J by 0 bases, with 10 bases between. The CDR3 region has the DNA TGTGCCAGCAGCTTAGGATTCGGACCCTCCTACGAGCAGTACTTC. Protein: CASSLGFGPSYEQYF.

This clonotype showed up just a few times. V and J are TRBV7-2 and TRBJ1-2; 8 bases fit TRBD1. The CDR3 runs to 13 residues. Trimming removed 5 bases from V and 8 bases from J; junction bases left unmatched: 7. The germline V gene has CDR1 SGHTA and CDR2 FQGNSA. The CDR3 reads CASSGRGLGGYTF. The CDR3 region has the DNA TGTGCCAGCAGCGGCAGGGGGCTTGGCGGCTACACCTTC.

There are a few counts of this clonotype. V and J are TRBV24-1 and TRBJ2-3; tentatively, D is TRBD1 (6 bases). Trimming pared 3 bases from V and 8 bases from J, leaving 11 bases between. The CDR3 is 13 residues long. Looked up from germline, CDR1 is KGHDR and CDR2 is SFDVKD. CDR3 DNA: TGTGCCACCAGTGATGGGGGCACGCGTACGCAGTATTTT. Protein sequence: CATSDGGTRTQYF.

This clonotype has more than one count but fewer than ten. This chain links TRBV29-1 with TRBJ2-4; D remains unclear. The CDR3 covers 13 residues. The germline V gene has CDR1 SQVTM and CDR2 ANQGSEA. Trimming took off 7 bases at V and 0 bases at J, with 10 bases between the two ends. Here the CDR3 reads CSALTPAKNIQYF. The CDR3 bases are TGCAGCGCCTTAACCCCAGCCAAAAACATTCAGTACTTC.

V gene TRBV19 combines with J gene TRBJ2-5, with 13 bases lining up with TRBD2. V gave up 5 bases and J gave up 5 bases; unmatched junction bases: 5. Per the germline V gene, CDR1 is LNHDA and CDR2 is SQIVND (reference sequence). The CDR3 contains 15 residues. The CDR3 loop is CASSVLAGGLETQYF. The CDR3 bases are TGTGCCAGTAGTGTACTAGCGGGAGGGTTGGAGACCCAGTACTTC.

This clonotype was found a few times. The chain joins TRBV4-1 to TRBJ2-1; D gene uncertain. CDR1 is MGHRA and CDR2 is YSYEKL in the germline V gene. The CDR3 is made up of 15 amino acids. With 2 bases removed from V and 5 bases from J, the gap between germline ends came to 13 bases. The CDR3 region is CASSQLVGSNNEQFF. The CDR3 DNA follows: TGCGCCAGCAGCCAATTGGTGGGATCCAACAATGAGCAGTTCTTC.

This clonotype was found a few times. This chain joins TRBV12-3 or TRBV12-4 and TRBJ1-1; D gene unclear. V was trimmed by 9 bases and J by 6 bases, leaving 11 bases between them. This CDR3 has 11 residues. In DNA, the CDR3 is TGTGCCAGTGCCCGAAGGGCTGAAGCTTTCTTT. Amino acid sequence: CASARRAEAFF.

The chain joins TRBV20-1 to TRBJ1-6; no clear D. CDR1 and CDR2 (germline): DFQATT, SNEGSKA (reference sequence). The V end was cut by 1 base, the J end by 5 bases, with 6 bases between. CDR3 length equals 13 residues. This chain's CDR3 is CSARGRNNSPLHF. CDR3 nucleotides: TGCAGTGCTAGAGGTCGAAATAATTCACCCCTCCACTTT.

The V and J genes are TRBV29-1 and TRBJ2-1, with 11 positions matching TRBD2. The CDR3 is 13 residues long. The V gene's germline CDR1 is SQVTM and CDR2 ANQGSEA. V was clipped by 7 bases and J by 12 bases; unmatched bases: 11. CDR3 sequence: CSGGLAGSFGQFF. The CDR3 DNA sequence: TGCAGCGGAGGACTAGCGGGCAGCTTTGGGCAGTTCTTC.

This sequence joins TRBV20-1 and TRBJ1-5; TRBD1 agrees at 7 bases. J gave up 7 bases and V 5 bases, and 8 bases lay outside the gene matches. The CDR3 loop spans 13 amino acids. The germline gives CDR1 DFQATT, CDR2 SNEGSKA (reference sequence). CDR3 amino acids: CSAGGQAGQPQHF. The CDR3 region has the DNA TGCAGTGCTGGTGGACAGGCAGGGCAGCCCCAGCATTTT.

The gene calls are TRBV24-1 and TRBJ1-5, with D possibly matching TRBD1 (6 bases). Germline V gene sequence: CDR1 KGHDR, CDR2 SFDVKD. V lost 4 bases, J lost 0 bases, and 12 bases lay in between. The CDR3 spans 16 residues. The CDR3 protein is CATSENTGSSNQPQHF. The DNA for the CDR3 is TGTGCCACCAGTGAGAATACAGGGAGTAGCAATCAGCCCCAGCATTTT.

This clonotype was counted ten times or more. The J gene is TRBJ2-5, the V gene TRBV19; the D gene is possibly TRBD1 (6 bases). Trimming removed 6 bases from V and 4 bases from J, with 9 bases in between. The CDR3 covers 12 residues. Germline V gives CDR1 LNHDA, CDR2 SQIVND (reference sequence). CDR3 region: CASRGQGETQYF. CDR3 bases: TGTGCCAGTAGGGGACAAGGAGAGACCCAGTACTTC.

In nucleotides, the CDR3 is TGTGCCAGCAGCGCGTCTATAGCGGGAGGGCCGGATGAGCAGTTCTTC. This sequence encodes CASSASIAGGPDEQFF. The chain employs TRBV7-9 and TRBJ2-1; 11 bases fit TRBD2. This CDR3 contains 16 residues. Germline trimming cut 5 bases from V and 8 bases from J; bases unmatched to any gene: 11. Looked up from germline, CDR1 is SEHNR and CDR2 is FQNEAQ (reference sequence). Combining the CDR3 with reference TRBV7-9 and TRBJ2-1 gives the whole variable domain DTGVSQNPRHKITKRGQNVTFRCDPISEHNRLYWYRQTLGQGPEFLTYFQNEAQLEKSRLLSDRFSAERPKGSFSTLEIQRTEQGDSAMYLCASSASIAGGPDEQFFGPGTRLTVL.

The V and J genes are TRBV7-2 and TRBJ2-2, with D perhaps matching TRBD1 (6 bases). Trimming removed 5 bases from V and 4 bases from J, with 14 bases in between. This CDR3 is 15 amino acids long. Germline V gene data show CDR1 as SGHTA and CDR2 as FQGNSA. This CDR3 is CASSPRQDRTGELFF. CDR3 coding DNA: TGTGCCAGCAGCCCTCGACAGGATCGCACCGGGGAGCTGTTTTTT.

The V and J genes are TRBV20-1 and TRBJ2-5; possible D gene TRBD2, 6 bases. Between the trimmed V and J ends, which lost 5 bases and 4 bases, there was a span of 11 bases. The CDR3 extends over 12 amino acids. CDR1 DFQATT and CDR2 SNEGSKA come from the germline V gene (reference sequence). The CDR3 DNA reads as TGCAGTGCTCCTATCGGGGGAGAGACCCAGTACTTC. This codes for CSAPIGGETQYF.